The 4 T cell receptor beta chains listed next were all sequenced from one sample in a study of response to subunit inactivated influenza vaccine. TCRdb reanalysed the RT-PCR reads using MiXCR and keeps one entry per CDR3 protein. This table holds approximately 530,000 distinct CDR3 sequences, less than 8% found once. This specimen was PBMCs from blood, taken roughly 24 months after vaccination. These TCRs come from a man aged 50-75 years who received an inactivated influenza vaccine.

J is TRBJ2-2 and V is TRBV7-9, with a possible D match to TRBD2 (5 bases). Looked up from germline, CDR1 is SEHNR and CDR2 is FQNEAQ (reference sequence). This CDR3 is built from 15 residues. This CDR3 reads CVVPVRERITGELFF. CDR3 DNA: TGTGTTGTACCCGTACGGGAACGAATCACCGGGGAGCTGTTTTTT.

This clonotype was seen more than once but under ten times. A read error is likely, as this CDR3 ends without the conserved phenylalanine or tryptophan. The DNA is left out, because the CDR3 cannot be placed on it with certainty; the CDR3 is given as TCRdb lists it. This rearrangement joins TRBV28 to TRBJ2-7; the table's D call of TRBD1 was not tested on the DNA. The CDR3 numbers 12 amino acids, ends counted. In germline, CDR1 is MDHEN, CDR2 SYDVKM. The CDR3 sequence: CASSLAQGALLI.

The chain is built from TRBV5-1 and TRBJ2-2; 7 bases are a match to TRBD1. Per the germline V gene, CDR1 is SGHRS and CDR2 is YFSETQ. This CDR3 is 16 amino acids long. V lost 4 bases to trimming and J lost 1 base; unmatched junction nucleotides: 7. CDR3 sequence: CASSRQTGRNTGELFF. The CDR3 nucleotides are TGCGCCAGCAGCCGCCAGACAGGGAGGAACACCGGGGAGCTGTTTTTT.

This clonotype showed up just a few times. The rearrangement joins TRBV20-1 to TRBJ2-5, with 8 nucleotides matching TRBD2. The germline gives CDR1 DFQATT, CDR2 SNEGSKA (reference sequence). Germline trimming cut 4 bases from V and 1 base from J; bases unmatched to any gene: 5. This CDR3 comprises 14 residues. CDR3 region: CSANPGTSQETQYF. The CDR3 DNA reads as TGCAGTGCTAACCCAGGGACTAGCCAAGAGACCCAGTACTTC.